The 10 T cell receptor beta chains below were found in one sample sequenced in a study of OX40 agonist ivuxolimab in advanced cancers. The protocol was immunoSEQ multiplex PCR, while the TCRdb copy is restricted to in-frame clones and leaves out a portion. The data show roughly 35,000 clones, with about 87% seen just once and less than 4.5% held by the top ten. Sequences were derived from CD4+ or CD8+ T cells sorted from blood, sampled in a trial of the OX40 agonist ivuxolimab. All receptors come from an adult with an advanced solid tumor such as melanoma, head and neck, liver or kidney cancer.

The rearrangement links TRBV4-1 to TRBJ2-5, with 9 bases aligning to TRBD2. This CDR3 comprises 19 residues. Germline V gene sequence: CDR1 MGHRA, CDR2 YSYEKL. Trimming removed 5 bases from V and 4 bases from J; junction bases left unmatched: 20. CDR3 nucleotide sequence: TGCGCCAGCAGCTATAACCCGCGGGGGGGCCCTGTAGATCGAGAGACCCAGTACTTC. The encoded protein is CASSYNPRGGPVDRETQYF.

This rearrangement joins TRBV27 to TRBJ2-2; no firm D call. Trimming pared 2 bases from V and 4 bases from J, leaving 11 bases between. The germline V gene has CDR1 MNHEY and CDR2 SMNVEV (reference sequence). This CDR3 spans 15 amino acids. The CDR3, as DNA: TGTGCCAGCAGTTTAAGGCGGTATGCCACCGGGGAGCTGTTTTTT. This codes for CASSLRRYATGELFF.

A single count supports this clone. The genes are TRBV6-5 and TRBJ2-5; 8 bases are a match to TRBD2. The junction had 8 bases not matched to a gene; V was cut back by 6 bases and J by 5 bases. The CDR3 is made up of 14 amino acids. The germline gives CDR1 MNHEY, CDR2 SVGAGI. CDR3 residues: CASSSAGAEETQYF. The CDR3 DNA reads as TGTGCCAGCAGCTCAGCGGGAGCGGAGGAGACCCAGTACTTC.

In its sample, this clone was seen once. CDR3 sequence reads: CASSPRRLSHEQYF. In nucleotides, the CDR3 is TGTGCCAGCTCACCACGACGGTTGTCCCACGAGCAGTACTTC. This rearrangement joins TRBV18 to TRBJ2-7, with D uncertain. Germline lookup yields CDR1 KGHSH and CDR2 LQKENI. V dropped 1 base and J dropped 5 bases, with 12 bases sitting between them. The CDR3 loop spans 14 amino acids.

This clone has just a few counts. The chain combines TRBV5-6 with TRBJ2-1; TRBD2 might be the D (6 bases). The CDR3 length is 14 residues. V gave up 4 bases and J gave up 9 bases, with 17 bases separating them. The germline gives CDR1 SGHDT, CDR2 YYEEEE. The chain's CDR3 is CASSPRLRGGEQFF. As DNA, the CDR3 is TGTGCCAGCAGCCCCAGGCTGCGGGGTGGTGAGCAGTTCTTC.

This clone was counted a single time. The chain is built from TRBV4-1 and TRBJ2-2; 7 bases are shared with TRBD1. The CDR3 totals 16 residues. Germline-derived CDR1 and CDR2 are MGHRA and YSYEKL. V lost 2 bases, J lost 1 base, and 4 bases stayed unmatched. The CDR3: CASSQKRTGNTGELFF. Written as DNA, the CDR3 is TGCGCCAGCAGCCAAAAAAGGACAGGGAACACCGGGGAGCTGTTTTTT.

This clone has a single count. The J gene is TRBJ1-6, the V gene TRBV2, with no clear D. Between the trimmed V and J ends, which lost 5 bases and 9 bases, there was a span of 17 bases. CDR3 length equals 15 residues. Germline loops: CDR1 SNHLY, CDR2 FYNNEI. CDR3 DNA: TGTGCCAGCAGTATCGGAGGGATCGGGTCTTCACCCCTCCACTTT. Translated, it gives CASSIGGIGSSPLHF.

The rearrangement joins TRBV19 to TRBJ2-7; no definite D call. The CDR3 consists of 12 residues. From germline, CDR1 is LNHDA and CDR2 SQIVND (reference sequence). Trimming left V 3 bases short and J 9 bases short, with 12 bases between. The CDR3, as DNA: TGTGCCAGTAGTATCCTGAACGGAATGCAGTACTTC. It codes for CASSILNGMQYF.

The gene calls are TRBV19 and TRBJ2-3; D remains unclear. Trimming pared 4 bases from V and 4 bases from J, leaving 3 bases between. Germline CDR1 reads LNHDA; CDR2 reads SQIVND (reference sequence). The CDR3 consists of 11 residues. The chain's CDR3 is CASSTADTQYF. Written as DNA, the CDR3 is TGTGCCAGTAGTACCGCAGATACGCAGTATTTT.

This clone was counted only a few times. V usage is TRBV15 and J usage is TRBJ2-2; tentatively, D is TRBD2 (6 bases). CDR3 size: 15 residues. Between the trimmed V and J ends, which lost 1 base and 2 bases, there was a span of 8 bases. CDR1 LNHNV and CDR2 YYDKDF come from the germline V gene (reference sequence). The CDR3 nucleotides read TGTGCCACCAGCAGAGGCGGGGATAACACCGGGGAGCTGTTTTTT. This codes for CATSRGGDNTGELFF.